This TCR beta chain was documented in a study of cytomegalovirus exposure and HLA in healthy donors. Study conclusions and caveats: Productive rates of about 87% or about 30% were seen for most TCR beta V segments in an earlier analysis. In a later analysis, TCR beta V- and J-gene trimming was associated with a missense DCLRE1C variant.

It was healthy bone marrow donors who served as donors. A remark on this clone: No antigen is known for it.

The PCR had 60 Vbeta and 13 Jbeta primers. Sequencing was performed with immunoSEQ multiplex PCR; in TCRdb, only in-frame clones are kept and a portion is missing. Of roughly 200,000 clones listed, over 60% are singletons. Germline V gene sequence: CDR1 LGHNA, CDR2 YNFKEQ. The CDR3 consists of 16 residues. Trimming took 4 bases from V and 5 from J; bases not matched to a gene: 10. The TCR originated in a man between 18 and 29 years old in good health and CMV-seronegative. Sequencing was carried out using PBMCs. The chain carries TRBV4-2 and TRBJ1-4, with TRBD1 matching 7 bases. This CDR3 is CASSRDKDRWNEKLFF. The CDR3, as DNA: TGTGCCAGCAGCCGGGACAAGGACAGGTGGAATGAAAAACTGTTTTTT.